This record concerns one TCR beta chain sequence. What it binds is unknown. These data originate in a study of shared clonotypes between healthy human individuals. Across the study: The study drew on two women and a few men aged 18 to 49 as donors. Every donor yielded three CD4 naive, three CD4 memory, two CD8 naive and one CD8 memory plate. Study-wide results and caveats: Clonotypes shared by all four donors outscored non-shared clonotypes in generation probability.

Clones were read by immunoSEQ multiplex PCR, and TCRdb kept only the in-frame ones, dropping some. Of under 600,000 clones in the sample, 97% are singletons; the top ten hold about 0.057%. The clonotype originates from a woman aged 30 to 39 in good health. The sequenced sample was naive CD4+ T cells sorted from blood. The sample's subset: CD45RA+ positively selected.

The CDR3 DNA sequence: TGCGCCAGCGCTATAGACAGCTCTGGAAACACCATATATTTT. Its translation is CASAIDSSGNTIYF. This sequence joins TRBV4-1 and TRBJ1-3; D is perhaps TRBD1 (5 bases). The CDR3 length is 14 residues. Trimming stripped 8 bases from V and 0 bases from J, with 11 bases between. The V gene's germline CDR1 is MGHRA and CDR2 YSYEKL.